This is a list of T cell receptor beta chains from one sample in a study of cytomegalovirus exposure and HLA in healthy donors. Generated by immunoSEQ multiplex PCR, the TCRdb table keeps only in-frame clones and is missing some. The repertoire has 100,000 to 150,000 clones, more than 75% of them found once; the top ten carry under 13%. The sequenced sample was PBMCs. The receptors derive from a man aged 25-45 years in good health and CMV-seropositive. The CDR3 runs from the conserved cysteine through the conserved F or W. A D gene is named only where the DNA matches it firmly. Where a row states a size, it is once, few, many or the class of an expanded clone; other rows omit it.

>TRBD1|TRBV10-1|TRBJ2-2|-
CASAPGTGTGELFF
TGCGCCAGCGCACCCGGGACAGGAACCGGGGAGCTGTTTTTT
>-|TRBV6-5|TRBJ2-2|-
CASSSISGNTGELFF
TGTGCCAGCAGTTCGATAAGCGGGAACACCGGGGAGCTGTTTTTT
>-|TRBV5-6|TRBJ1-5|once
CASSVRLQGYGNQPQHF
TGTGCCAGCAGCGTGAGGTTGCAGGGGTATGGCAATCAGCCCCAGCATTTT
>TRBD2|TRBV6-4|TRBJ2-1|-
CASSTSGSGEQFF
TGTGCCAGCAGTACTAGCGGGAGTGGGGAGCAGTTCTTC
>TRBD2|TRBV9|TRBJ2-3|-
CASSTRRGRASSERWDTQYF
TGTGCCAGCAGCACCCGCCGCGGGAGGGCCTCCTCCGAGCGGTGGGATACGCAGTATTTT
>TRBD2|TRBV19|TRBJ2-2|once
CASSIGLAGGFYTGELFF
TGTGCCAGTAGTATAGGTCTAGCGGGAGGGTTCTACACCGGGGAGCTGTTTTTT
>TRBD2|TRBV6-1|TRBJ2-5|-
CASSEPAGGPQETQYF
TGTGCCAGCAGTGAACCGGCGGGAGGGCCCCAAGAGACCCAGTACTTC
>TRBD1|TRBV5-6|TRBJ1-4|-
CASSLGTGAVGEKLFF
TGTGCCAGCAGCCTGGGGACAGGGGCTGTCGGTGAAAAACTGTTTTTT
>-|TRBV6-6|TRBJ2-7|-
CASSPATSGSTYEQYF
TGTGCCAGCAGCCCGGCCACCTCGGGATCGACCTACGAGCAGTACTTC
>-|TRBV9|TRBJ1-1|-
CASSVGEVNTEAFF
TGTGCCAGCAGCGTAGGAGAAGTGAACACTGAAGCTTTCTTT
>TRBD1|TRBV10-1|TRBJ2-7|few
CASRSGGQGADSYEQYF
TGCGCCAGCCGCAGTGGTGGACAGGGGGCGGACTCCTACGAGCAGTACTTC
>-|TRBV10-3|TRBJ1-1|-
CAIRTSGNTEAFF
TGTGCCATCAGGACCTCAGGGAACACTGAAGCTTTCTTT
>TRBD1|TRBV6-4|TRBJ1-3|once
CASREGQGPRSSGNTIYF
TGTGCCAGCAGGGAGGGACAGGGCCCCCGGAGCTCTGGAAACACCATATATTTT
>-|TRBV6-4|TRBJ2-1|few
CASSDSNRSSYNEQFF
TGTGCCAGCAGTGACTCAAACAGGAGCTCCTACAATGAGCAGTTCTTC
>-|TRBV9|TRBJ2-6|-
CASSVGSGWPSSGANVLTF
TGTGCCAGCAGCGTAGGATCAGGGTGGCCGAGCTCTGGGGCCAACGTCCTGACTTTC
>-|TRBV18|TRBJ1-1|-
CASSAGTTEAFF
TGTGCCAGCTCAGCCGGTACCACTGAAGCTTTCTTT
>-|TRBV7-9|TRBJ2-7|-
CASSSSSYEQYF
TGTGCCAGCAGCTCGAGCTCCTACGAGCAGTACTTC
>-|TRBV29-1|TRBJ1-2|-
CSVEAGRATYGYTF
TGCAGCGTTGAAGCGGGCAGGGCTACCTATGGCTACACCTTC
>TRBD1|TRBV14|TRBJ1-2|-
CASSPRQGSNYGYTF
TGTGCCAGCAGCCCTAGACAGGGCTCTAACTATGGCTACACCTTC
>-|TRBV21-1|TRBJ2-2|-
CASRTSRNTGELFF
TGTGCCAGCAGGACTAGCCGGAACACCGGGGAGCTGTTTTTT
>TRBD2|TRBV7-8|TRBJ2-7|-
CASSTGLAYNSYEQYF
TGTGCCAGCAGCACTGGACTAGCGTATAACTCCTACGAGCAGTACTTC
>TRBD1|TRBV19|TRBJ2-5|-
CASSIQTQGAETQYF
TGTGCCAGTAGTATACAGACACAGGGGGCTGAGACCCAGTACTTC
>TRBD2|TRBV27|TRBJ2-7|-
CASSPLGGSSGQYF
TGTGCCAGCAGTCCTCTGGGGGGGAGCTCAGGGCAGTACTTC
>-|TRBV27|TRBJ2-7|-
CASSLGESTYEQYF
TGTGCCAGCAGCCTGGGCGAGTCGACCTACGAGCAGTACTTC
>-|TRBV7-6|TRBJ2-7|-
CASSFSKQSQDYEQYF
TGTGCCAGCAGCTTTAGTAAGCAATCCCAAGACTACGAGCAGTACTTC
>-|TRBV7-2|TRBJ2-7|-
CASSLSLSSYEQYF
TGTGCCAGCAGCTTAAGTCTGAGCTCCTACGAGCAGTACTTC
>TRBD1|TRBV29-1|TRBJ1-2|-
CSVDSRTGAVYGYTF
TGCAGCGTTGACAGCCGGACAGGGGCGGTATATGGCTACACCTTC
>-|TRBV6-1|TRBJ2-5|-
CASSEAGGETQYF
TGTGCCAGCAGTGAAGCCGGCGGAGAGACCCAGTACTTC
>-|TRBV19|TRBJ2-7|-
CASSRSDSGYEQYF
TGTGCCAGTAGTAGGTCCGATAGCGGTTACGAGCAGTACTTC
>-|TRBV7-2|TRBJ2-3|few
CASSLQQDTDTQYF
TGTGCCAGCAGCTTACAGCAGGACACAGATACGCAGTATTTT
>TRBD2|TRBV6-5|TRBJ2-1|-
CASSRLAGGYNEQFF
TGTGCCAGCAGCCGACTAGCGGGAGGCTACAATGAGCAGTTCTTC
>TRBD1|TRBV4-2|TRBJ1-1|-
CASSQAPGQGSTGTEAFF
TGTGCCAGCAGCCAAGCTCCGGGACAGGGGAGTACCGGCACTGAAGCTTTCTTT